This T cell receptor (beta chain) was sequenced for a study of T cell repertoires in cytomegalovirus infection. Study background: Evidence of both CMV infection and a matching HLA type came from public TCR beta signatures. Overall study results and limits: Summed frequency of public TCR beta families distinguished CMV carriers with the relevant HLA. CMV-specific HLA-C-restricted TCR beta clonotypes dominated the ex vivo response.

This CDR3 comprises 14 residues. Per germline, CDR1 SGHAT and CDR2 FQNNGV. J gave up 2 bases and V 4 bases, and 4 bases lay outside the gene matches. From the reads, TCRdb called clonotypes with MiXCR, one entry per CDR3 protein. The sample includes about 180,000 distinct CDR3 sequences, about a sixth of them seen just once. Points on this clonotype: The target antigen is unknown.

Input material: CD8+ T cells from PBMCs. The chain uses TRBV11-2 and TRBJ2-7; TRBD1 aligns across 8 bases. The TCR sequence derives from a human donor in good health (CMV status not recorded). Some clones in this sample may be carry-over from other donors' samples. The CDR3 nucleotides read TGTGCCAGCAGCTGGGACAGGAACACCTACGAGCAGTACTTC. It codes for CASSWDRNTYEQYF.